The T cell receptor (beta chain) described here comes from a study of blood T cells in healthy people across ages. Study context: Template switching recovered approximately one barcoded beta molecule for every two T cells.

Together with a sample-barcoded 5' primer, a J-beta primer mix was included in a second PCR lasting roughly 6 to 12 cycles. TCRdb re-analysed the 5' RACE reads in MiXCR, keeping a single row per CDR3 protein. The sample holds more than 700,000 distinct CDR3 sequences, about 45% seen once. Looked up from germline, CDR1 is SGHNT and CDR2 is YENEEA. V lost 5 bases, J lost 2 bases, and 13 bases lay in between. The CDR3 is made up of 15 amino acids. Total RNA, at least 6 micrograms per sample, came from PBMCs. The source is an older man in good health. This chain links TRBV11-3 with TRBJ2-1; D ambiguous. The sequenced material came from blood. CDR3 bases: TGTGCCAGCAGCCCTCAGACTGCGACCTACAATGAGCAGTTCTTC. Translating it yields CASSPQTATYNEQFF.